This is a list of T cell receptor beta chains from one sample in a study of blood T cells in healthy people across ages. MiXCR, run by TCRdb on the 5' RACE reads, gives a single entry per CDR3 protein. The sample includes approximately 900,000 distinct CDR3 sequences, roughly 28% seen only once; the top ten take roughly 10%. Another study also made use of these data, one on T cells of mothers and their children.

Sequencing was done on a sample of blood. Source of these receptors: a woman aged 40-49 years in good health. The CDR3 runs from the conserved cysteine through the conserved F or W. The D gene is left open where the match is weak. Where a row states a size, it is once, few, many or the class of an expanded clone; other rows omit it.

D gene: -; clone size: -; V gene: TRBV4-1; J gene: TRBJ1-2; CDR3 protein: CASSRTLPPREGYTF; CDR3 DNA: TGCGCCAGCAGCCGCACTCTCCCTCCGCGGGAAGGCTACACCTTC
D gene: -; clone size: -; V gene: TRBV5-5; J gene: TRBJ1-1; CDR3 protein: CASRLAEAAEAFF; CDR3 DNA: TGTGCCAGCAGGTTGGCTGAGGCAGCTGAAGCTTTCTTT
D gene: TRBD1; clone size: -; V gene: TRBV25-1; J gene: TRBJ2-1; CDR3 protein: CASSPDRGPGYNEQFF; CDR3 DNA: TGTGCCAGCAGTCCCGACAGGGGGCCGGGATACAATGAGCAGTTCTTC
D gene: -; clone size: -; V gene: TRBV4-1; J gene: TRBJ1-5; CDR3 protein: CASSQDPTGSEPQHF; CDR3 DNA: TGCGCCAGCAGCCAAGATCCTACAGGGTCCGAGCCCCAGCATTTT
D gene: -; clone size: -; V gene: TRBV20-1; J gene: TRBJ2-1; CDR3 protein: CSAHRATRANEQFF; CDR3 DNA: TGCAGTGCCCATAGGGCTACACGGGCCAATGAGCAGTTCTTC
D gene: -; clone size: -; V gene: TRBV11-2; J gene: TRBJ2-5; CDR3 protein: CASSPQVVQETQYF; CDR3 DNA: TGTGCCAGCAGCCCTCAGGTAGTCCAAGAGACCCAGTACTTC
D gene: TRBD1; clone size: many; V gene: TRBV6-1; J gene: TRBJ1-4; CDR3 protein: CASSLDRVDEKLFF; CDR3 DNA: TGTGCCAGCAGTTTGGACAGGGTCGACGAAAAACTGTTTTTT
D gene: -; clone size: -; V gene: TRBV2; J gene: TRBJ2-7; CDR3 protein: CASRGRDSTSYEQYF; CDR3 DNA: TGTGCCAGCAGGGGGCGGGACAGTACCTCCTACGAGCAGTACTTC
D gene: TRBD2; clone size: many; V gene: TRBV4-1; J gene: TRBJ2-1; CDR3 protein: CASSRFSGGYNEQFF; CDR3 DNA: TGCGCCAGCAGCCGATTTAGCGGGGGTTACAATGAGCAGTTCTTC
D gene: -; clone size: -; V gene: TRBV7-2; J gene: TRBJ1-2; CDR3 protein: CASSQRAAWRDGYTF; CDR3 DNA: TGTGCCAGCAGCCAAAGAGCGGCGTGGAGAGATGGCTACACCTTC
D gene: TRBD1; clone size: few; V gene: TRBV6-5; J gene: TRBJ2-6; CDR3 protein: CASSYSRQGTLSSGANVLTF; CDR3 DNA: TGTGCCAGCAGTTACTCCAGACAGGGCACCCTAAGCTCTGGGGCCAACGTCCTGACTTTC
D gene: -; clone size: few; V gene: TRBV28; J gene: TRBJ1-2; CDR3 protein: CASRYPLQPNYGYTF; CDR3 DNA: TGTGCCAGCAGATACCCCTTGCAGCCAAACTATGGCTACACCTTC
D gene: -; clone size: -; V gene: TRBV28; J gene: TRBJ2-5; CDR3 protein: CASSLGGYLEETQYF; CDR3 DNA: TGTGCCAGCAGTTTAGGCGGGTATCTCGAAGAGACCCAGTACTTC
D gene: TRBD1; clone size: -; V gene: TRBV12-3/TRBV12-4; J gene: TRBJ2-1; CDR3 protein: CASSFRVRGPGEQFF; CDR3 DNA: TGTGCCAGCAGTTTTAGGGTGAGGGGGCCGGGGGAGCAGTTCTTC
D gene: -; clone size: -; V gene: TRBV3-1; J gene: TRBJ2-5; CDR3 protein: CASGQAKETQYF; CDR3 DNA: TGTGCCAGCGGCCAAGCTAAAGAGACCCAGTACTTC
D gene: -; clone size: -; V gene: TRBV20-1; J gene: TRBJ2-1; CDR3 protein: CSARGGGASNEQFF; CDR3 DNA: TGCAGTGCTAGGGGGGGCGGGGCCTCGAATGAGCAGTTCTTC
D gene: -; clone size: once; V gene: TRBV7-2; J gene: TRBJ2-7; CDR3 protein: CASSLSGQRVAGYEQYF; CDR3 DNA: TGTGCCAGCAGCTTATCAGGACAGAGAGTCGCCGGCTACGAGCAGTACTTC
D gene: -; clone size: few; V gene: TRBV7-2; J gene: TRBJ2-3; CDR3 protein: CAGRQFSTDTQYF; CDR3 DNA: TGTGCCGGTCGACAGTTTAGCACAGATACGCAGTATTTT
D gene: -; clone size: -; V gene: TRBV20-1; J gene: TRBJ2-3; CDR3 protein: CSARYGGWPDTQYF; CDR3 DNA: TGCAGTGCTAGATATGGGGGTTGGCCAGATACGCAGTATTTT
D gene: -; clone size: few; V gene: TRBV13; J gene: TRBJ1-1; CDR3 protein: CAAGGGTEAFF; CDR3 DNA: TGTGCCGCTGGGGGGGGGACTGAAGCTTTCTTT
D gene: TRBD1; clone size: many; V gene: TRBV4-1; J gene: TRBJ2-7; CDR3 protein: CASSLGTGRYEQYF; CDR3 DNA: TGCGCCAGCAGCCTAGGGACAGGGCGGTACGAGCAGTACTTC
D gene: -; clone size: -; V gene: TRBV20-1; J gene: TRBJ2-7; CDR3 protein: CSANRDTSHEQYF; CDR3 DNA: TGCAGTGCTAACCGGGACACCTCTCACGAGCAGTACTTC
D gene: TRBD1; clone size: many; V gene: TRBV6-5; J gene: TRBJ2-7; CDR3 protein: CASSYKWTGSSYEQYF; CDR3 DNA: TGTGCCAGCAGTTACAAATGGACAGGAAGCTCCTACGAGCAGTACTTC
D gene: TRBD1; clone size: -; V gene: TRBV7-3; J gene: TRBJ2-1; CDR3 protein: CASRRDRGGNGPFF; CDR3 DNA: TGTGCCAGCAGGAGGGACAGGGGAGGCAATGGGCCGTTCTTC
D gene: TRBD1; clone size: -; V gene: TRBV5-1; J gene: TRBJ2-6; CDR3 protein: CASGGQGDGADVLTF; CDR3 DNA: TGCGCCAGCGGAGGACAGGGGGATGGGGCCGACGTCCTGACTTTC
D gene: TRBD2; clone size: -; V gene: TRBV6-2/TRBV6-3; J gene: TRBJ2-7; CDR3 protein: CASSEFSGGSYEQYF; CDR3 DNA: TGTGCCAGCAGTGAGTTTAGCGGGGGAAGCTACGAGCAGTACTTC
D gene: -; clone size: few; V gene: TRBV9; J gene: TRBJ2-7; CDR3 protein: CASSVGDAHSYEQYF; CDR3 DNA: TGTGCCAGCAGCGTAGGGGACGCACACTCCTACGAGCAGTACTTC
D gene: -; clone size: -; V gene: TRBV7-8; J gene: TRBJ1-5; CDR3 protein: CASSRLSQGITQPQHF; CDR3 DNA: TGTGCCAGCAGCCGATTATCACAGGGTATCACTCAGCCCCAGCATTTT
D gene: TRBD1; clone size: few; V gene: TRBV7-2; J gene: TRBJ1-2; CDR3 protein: CASSPTGTALYGYTF; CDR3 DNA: TGTGCCAGCAGCCCAACCGGGACAGCCCTCTATGGCTACACCTTC
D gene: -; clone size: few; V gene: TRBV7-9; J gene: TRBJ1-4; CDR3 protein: CASSSGTSGREKLFF; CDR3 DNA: TGTGCCAGCAGCTCCGGGACAAGTGGACGTGAAAAACTGTTTTTT
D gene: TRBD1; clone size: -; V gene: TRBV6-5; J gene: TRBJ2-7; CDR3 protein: CASSRQGGSLYEQYF; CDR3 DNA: TGTGCCAGCAGCCGACAGGGGGGTTCTCTCTACGAGCAGTACTTC
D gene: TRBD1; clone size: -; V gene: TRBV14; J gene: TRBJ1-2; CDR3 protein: CASSQTGGRDYGYTF; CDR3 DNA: TGTGCCAGCAGCCAAACAGGGGGCAGGGACTATGGCTACACCTTC
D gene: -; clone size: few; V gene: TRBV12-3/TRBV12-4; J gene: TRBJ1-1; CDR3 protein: CASRLFRGNTEAFF; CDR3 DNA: TGTGCCAGCAGATTATTCAGGGGGAACACTGAAGCTTTCTTT
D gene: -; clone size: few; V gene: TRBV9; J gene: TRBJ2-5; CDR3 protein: CASSVAGWETQYF; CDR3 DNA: TGTGCCAGCAGCGTAGCGGGTTGGGAGACCCAGTACTTC
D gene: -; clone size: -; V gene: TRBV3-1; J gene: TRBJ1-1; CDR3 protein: CASSQASLQGGTEAFF; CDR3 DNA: TGTGCCAGCAGCCAAGCCTCTTTGCAAGGAGGCACTGAAGCTTTCTTT
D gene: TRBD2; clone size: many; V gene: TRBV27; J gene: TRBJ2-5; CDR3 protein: CASSGLAGGPAGTQYF; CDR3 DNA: TGTGCCAGCAGTGGACTAGCGGGGGGGCCTGCAGGGACCCAGTACTTC
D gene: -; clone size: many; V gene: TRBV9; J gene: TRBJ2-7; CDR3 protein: CASSAQDTYEQYF; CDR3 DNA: TGTGCCAGCAGCGCACAAGATACGTACGAGCAGTACTTC
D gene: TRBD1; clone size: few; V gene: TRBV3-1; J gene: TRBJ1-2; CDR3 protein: CASSQLGQGHGYTF; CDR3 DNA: TGTGCCAGCAGCCAACTGGGACAGGGCCATGGCTACACCTTC
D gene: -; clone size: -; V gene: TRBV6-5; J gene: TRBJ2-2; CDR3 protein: CATRSTGERFF; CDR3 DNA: TGTGCCACGAGGAGCACCGGGGAGCGGTTTTTT
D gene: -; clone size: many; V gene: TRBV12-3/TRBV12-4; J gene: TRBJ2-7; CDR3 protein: CASTTGSGSYEQYF; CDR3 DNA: TGTGCCAGCACCACGGGTAGCGGCTCCTACGAGCAGTACTTC
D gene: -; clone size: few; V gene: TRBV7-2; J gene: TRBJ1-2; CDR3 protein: CASSLDTGRYGYTF; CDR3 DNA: TGTGCCAGCAGCTTAGACACAGGGAGATATGGCTACACCTTC